The clone carrying this TCR beta chain was observed at least ten times. This record comes from a study of human T cells and chemical hapten exposure. On the study more broadly: Patch tests applied 0.01% DPC to the upper back, read at 6 days.

Trimming cost V 3 bases and J 5 bases; bases outside gene matches: 4. Germline V gene sequence: CDR1 KGHDR, CDR2 SFDVKD. The CDR3 runs to 17 residues. Time point meaning: pre-sensitization, week 0. This sample's treatment: therapeutic diphenylcyclopropenone sensitization with weekly scalp DPC. Unique molecular identifiers were attached to individual cDNA molecules during library preparation. MiXCR, run by TCRdb on the RACE reads, gives a single entry per CDR3 protein. The sample has under 95,000 distinct CDR3 sequences, about 8% seen once. The sequencing used whole blood, collected in connection with sensitization to the hapten diphenylcyclopropenone (DPC). This rearrangement joins TRBV24-1 to TRBJ2-1; TRBD2 matches 15 bases. This receptor was taken from a man aged 40-50 years with alopecia areata. Some clones in this sample may be carry-over from other donors' samples. The CDR3 DNA reads as TGTGCCACCAGTGATGGGACTAGCGGGAGGATCCACAATGAGCAGTTCTTC. Encoded protein: CATSDGTSGRIHNEQFF.